This passage covers 22 T cell receptor beta chains from one sample sequenced in a study of shared clonotypes between healthy human individuals. The naive CD8 fraction comprised CD45RO-negative cells positively selected for CCR7 and excluded terminally differentiated effector memory CD45RA+ cells. TCRdb's table, derived via immunoSEQ multiplex PCR, lists solely in-frame clones and lacks some. The sample consists of hundreds of thousands of clones, almost 95% of them appearing once. The sequencing sample was made of naive CD8+ T cells sorted from blood. The receptors were gathered from a man aged 25-45 years in good health.

J is TRBJ2-4 and V is TRBV5-1; 10 positions match TRBD1. The CDR3 totals 15 residues. CDR1 and CDR2 from the germline V gene are SGHRS and YFSETQ. V shed 4 bases and J 6 bases; nucleotides not matched to a gene: 7. The DNA of the CDR3 is TGCGCCAGCAGCCCGGGACAGGGGACGAGAAACATTCAGTACTTC. It translates to CASSPGQGTRNIQYF. The variable domain in full, completed from reference TRBV5-1 and TRBJ2-4, reads KAGVTQTPRYLIKTRGQQVTLSCSPISGHRSVSWYQQTPGQGLQFLFEYFSETQRNKGNFPGRFSGRQFSNSRSEMNVSTLELGDSALYLCASSPGQGTRNIQYFGAGTRLSVL.

The chain recombines TRBV7-9 with TRBJ1-1; the D is unclear. The V end was cut by 8 bases, the J end by 6 bases, with 22 bases between. This CDR3 is 15 amino acids long. Germline CDR1 reads SEHNR; CDR2 reads FQNEAQ (reference sequence). The CDR3 loop is CASLKRPGSISEAFF. CDR3 nucleotide sequence: TGTGCCAGCTTAAAACGTCCGGGGTCGATATCTGAAGCTTTCTTT.

The rearrangement uses TRBV4-3 and TRBJ2-1; 8 positions match TRBD2. CDR1 is LGHNA, CDR2 YSLEER, per germline. The V and J ends lost 0 bases and 8 bases, in that order; junction bases with no gene match: 9. The length of the CDR3 is 16 residues. CDR3 protein: CASSQEEGLAWDEQFF. In nucleotides, the CDR3 is TGCGCCAGCAGCCAAGAGGAAGGACTAGCTTGGGATGAGCAGTTCTTC.

This chain joins TRBV19 and TRBJ1-5, with 8 bases aligning to TRBD1. Germline CDR1 and CDR2: LNHDA and SQIVND (reference sequence). The CDR3 is made up of 14 amino acids. The V and J ends lost 5 bases and 6 bases, in that order; junction bases with no gene match: 6. In DNA form, the CDR3 reads TGTGCCAGTAGTCAGCCAGGGGGCCGTCAGCCCCAGCATTTT. Residues: CASSQPGGRQPQHF.

V is TRBV7-8 and J is TRBJ2-7, with 10 bases that match TRBD1. Per germline, CDR1 SGHVS and CDR2 FQNEAQ. This CDR3 has 16 amino acids. The junction had 8 bases not matched to a gene; V was cut back by 6 bases and J by 0 bases. The CDR3 region is CASSQTGGPSSYEQYF. In DNA, the CDR3 is TGTGCCAGCAGTCAGACAGGGGGCCCAAGCTCCTACGAGCAGTACTTC.

The V and J genes are TRBV28 and TRBJ2-7; 8 positions match TRBD1. Germline V lookup: CDR1 MDHEN, CDR2 SYDVKM. The CDR3 runs 16 residues. J was trimmed by 0 bases and V by 2 bases; bases with no gene match: 6. The CDR3 here is CASSLLSGQDSYEQYF. CDR3 DNA sequence: TGTGCCAGCAGTTTACTCTCGGGACAGGACTCCTACGAGCAGTACTTC.

The CDR3 loop reads CASSIFLGQASYEQYF. CDR3 in DNA: TGTGCCAGTAGTATCTTCCTTGGACAGGCTTCCTACGAGCAGTACTTC. V is TRBV19 and J is TRBJ2-7; TRBD1 matches 7 bases. This CDR3 has 16 amino acids. The germline CDR1 and CDR2 sequences are LNHDA and SQIVND (reference sequence). V lost 3 bases to trimming and J lost 1 base; unmatched junction nucleotides: 9.

The CDR3 DNA reads TGTGCCAGCAGCCCCCAACAGGGCCTAGCCAAAAACATTCAGTACTTC. It encodes CASSPQQGLAKNIQYF. The chain recombines TRBV13 with TRBJ2-4, with D perhaps matching TRBD1 (6 bases). This CDR3 has 16 residues. With 5 bases removed from V and 0 bases from J, the gap between germline ends came to 14 bases. Germline assignment: CDR1 PRHDT and CDR2 FYEKMQ (reference sequence).

CDR3 protein: CASSFWTGSNYGYTF. For the CDR3, the DNA is TGTGCCAGCAGCTTTTGGACAGGCTCTAACTATGGCTACACCTTC. The gene calls are TRBV7-2 and TRBJ1-2, with TRBD1 identical over 7 bases. CDR3 length: 15 amino acids. CDR1 and CDR2 (germline): SGHTA, FQGNSA. Trimming at V came to 3 bases and at J to 0 bases, leaving 4 bases not matched to a gene.

The chain carries TRBV5-4 and TRBJ2-7; 7 nucleotides line up with TRBD1. This CDR3 has 15 residues. Germline V gene lookup returns CDR1 SGHNT and CDR2 YYREEE (reference sequence). With V trimmed by 0 bases and J by 2 bases, 5 bases remained unmatched. DNA of the CDR3: TGTGCCAGCAGCTTGGCAGGGACAGCTCCCTACGAGCAGTACTTC. As protein: CASSLAGTAPYEQYF.

J is TRBJ2-1 and V is TRBV7-9; 7 positions match TRBD1. Trimming at V came to 4 bases and at J to 7 bases, leaving 13 bases not matched to a gene. There are 16 residues in the CDR3. Germline CDR1 is SEHNR and CDR2 is FQNEAQ (reference sequence). DNA of the CDR3: TGTGCCAGCAGCTCCTACAGGGGTTACGGGGATAATGAGCAGTTCTTC. This encodes CASSSYRGYGDNEQFF.

This rearrangement joins TRBV4-1 to TRBJ1-1; possible D gene TRBD1, 5 bases. Trimming shortened V by 4 bases and J by 1 base, and 16 bases separated the two germline ends. The CDR3 length is 16 residues. CDR1 and CDR2 from the germline V gene are MGHRA and YSYEKL. The CDR3, as DNA: TGCGCCAGCAGCCCCCTAACGGGCAGGGCGAACACTGAAGCTTTCTTT. Translated, it gives CASSPLTGRANTEAFF.

The V call is TRBV27, the J call TRBJ2-7; D is unclear. Looked up from germline, CDR1 is MNHEY and CDR2 is SMNVEV (reference sequence). This CDR3 comprises 14 residues. V lost 6 bases to trimming and J lost 0 bases, with 12 bases between them. As DNA, the CDR3 is TGTGCCAGCAGCCCGCCGGGTAACTCCTACGAGCAGTACTTC. Protein sequence: CASSPPGNSYEQYF.

The chain carries TRBV28 and TRBJ2-3; the match to TRBD1 covers 7 bases. This CDR3 has 14 amino acids. The V and J ends lost 5 bases and 1 base, in that order; junction bases with no gene match: 3. Germline CDR1 reads MDHEN; CDR2 reads SYDVKM. CDR3 DNA sequence: TGTGCCAGCAGTACAGGGGTACGCACAGATACGCAGTATTTT. Amino acid sequence: CASSTGVRTDTQYF.

Concerning this clone: Distinct nucleotide sequences in the sample also encode this CDR3. The rearrangement uses TRBV28 and TRBJ2-5; TRBD2 is a possible D gene (6 bases). The CDR3 is 14 amino acids. Between the trimmed V and J ends, which lost 1 base and 5 bases, there was a span of 11 bases. Germline V lookup: CDR1 MDHEN, CDR2 SYDVKM. The CDR3 protein is CASSLLGGEETQYF. In DNA, the CDR3 is TGTGCCAGCAGTTTATTGGGGGGAGAGGAGACCCAGTACTTC.

This clone was detected only once. The V gene is TRBV27, the J gene TRBJ2-1, with TRBD2 matching 8 bases. CDR1 MNHEY and CDR2 SMNVEV come from the germline V gene (reference sequence). The CDR3 spans 16 residues. V lost 7 bases to trimming and J lost 9 bases; unmatched junction nucleotides: 17. Here the CDR3 DNA reads TGTGCCAGCATGGACGGGGGGGGCTGGTCGAGGCGTGAGCAGTTCTTC. Protein product: CASMDGGGWSRREQFF.

This chain uses TRBV5-4 with TRBJ2-2; the match to TRBD2 covers 11 bases. The CDR3 is made up of 18 amino acids. The trim removed 0 bases at V and 3 bases at J, leaving 7 bases unmatched. The V gene's germline CDR1 is SGHNT and CDR2 YYREEE (reference sequence). CDR3: CASSLGPTSGMYTGELFF. CDR3 DNA: TGTGCCAGCAGCTTGGGCCCGACTAGCGGGATGTACACCGGGGAGCTGTTTTTT.

This clone was picked up one time. The V and J genes are TRBV15 and TRBJ2-1, with TRBD2 matching over 9 bases. The V gene end was trimmed by 6 bases and the J gene end by 4 bases; junction bases not matched to a gene: 4. This CDR3 comprises 14 residues. In germline, CDR1 is LNHNV, CDR2 YYDKDF (reference sequence). This CDR3 is CATSPTSGYNEQFF. CDR3 in DNA: TGTGCCACCAGTCCGACTAGCGGATACAATGAGCAGTTCTTC.

J is TRBJ1-5 and V is TRBV7-3; D is ambiguous. The V end lost 1 base, the J end lost 0 bases, and 13 bases lay between the germline ends. The CDR3 extends over 17 amino acids. Germline CDR1 is SGHTA and CDR2 is FQGTGA. The CDR3 DNA reads as TGTGCCAGCAGCTTAAATCGGACTGAGGGTAGCAATCAGCCCCAGCATTTT. Amino acids: CASSLNRTEGSNQPQHF.

V usage is TRBV11-2 and J usage is TRBJ2-7; D may be TRBD2 (5 bases). This CDR3 has 13 amino acids. The germline V gene encodes CDR1 SGHAT and CDR2 FQNNGV. Trimming stripped 4 bases from V and 3 bases from J, with 10 bases between. CDR3 in DNA: TGTGCCAGCAGCTGGACGGGAAGCTACGAGCAGTACTTC. Translation gives CASSWTGSYEQYF. Drawing the rest from reference TRBV11-2 and TRBJ2-7, the complete variable domain is EAGVAQSPRYKIIEKRQSVAFWCNPISGHATLYWYQQILGQGPKLLIQFQNNGVVDDSQLPKDRFSAERLKGVDSTLKIQPAKLEDSAVYLCASSWTGSYEQYFGPGTRLTVT.

This clone was observed a single time. The rearrangement links TRBV27 to TRBJ2-3, with D possibly matching TRBD2 (6 bases). There are 14 residues in the CDR3. V lost 5 bases and J 5 bases, leaving 14 bases between the germline ends. CDR1 MNHEY and CDR2 SMNVEV come from the germline V gene (reference sequence). The CDR3 spells CASSQRARGDTQYF. In DNA, the CDR3 is TGTGCCAGCAGTCAAAGGGCGCGGGGAGATACGCAGTATTTT.

V and J are TRBV29-1 and TRBJ2-7; D is unresolved. Germline CDR1 reads SQVTM; CDR2 reads ANQGSEA. This CDR3 is 17 amino acids long. V lost 2 bases and J 0 bases, leaving 20 bases between the germline ends. The CDR3 loop is CSVEWVAKESSSYEQYF. CDR3 sequence (DNA): TGCAGCGTTGAATGGGTTGCTAAAGAGTCGAGCTCCTACGAGCAGTACTTC.